The clone carrying this T cell receptor (beta chain) was observed a few times. Sequenced by immunoSEQ multiplex PCR; TCRdb stores in-frame clones only, minus some. The sample has roughly 340,000 clones; more than 75% are singletons. This entry comes from a study of blood T cell repertoires in COVID-19. V shed 0 bases, J shed 12 bases, and the junction held 6 bases outside the gene matches. Germline CDR1 and CDR2: MNHNS and SASEGT. CDR3 length: 14 residues. This sequence joins TRBV6-1 and TRBJ2-1; 9 positions agree with TRBD2. Input material: peripheral blood. The source is a woman in her fifties or sixties with COVID-19, enrolled during active disease. The CDR3 reads CASSEAAGGAGQFF. The CDR3 region has the DNA TGTGCCAGCAGTGAAGCCGCGGGAGGGGCGGGGCAGTTCTTC.